These 10 T cell receptor beta chains were all obtained from the same sample, sequenced in a study of cytomegalovirus exposure and HLA in healthy donors. 13 Jbeta primers and 60 Vbeta primers were used for the PCR. The repertoire was sequenced with immunoSEQ multiplex PCR; TCRdb's copy has only in-frame clones and lacks some. The top ten hold more than 2.5% of the sample, which has 100,000 to 150,000 clones, 60% to 80% seen once. Sequenced input: PBMCs. These receptors all come from a woman aged 45-65 years in good health and CMV-seronegative.

The chain is built from TRBV10-3 and TRBJ2-7; 10 bases line up with TRBD2. Trimming at V came to 3 bases and at J to 3 bases, leaving 2 bases not matched to a gene. CDR1 is ENHRY, CDR2 SYGVKD, per germline. The CDR3 length is 14 residues. The DNA for the CDR3 is TGTGCCATCAGTGACAGGACTAGCGGCTACGAGCAGTACTTC. Translating it yields CAISDRTSGYEQYF.

This clone was detected a few times. The V gene is TRBV30, the J gene TRBJ2-1; the match to TRBD2 covers 8 bases. The germline gives CDR1 GTSNPN, CDR2 SVGIG (reference sequence). V trimming: 3 bases; J trimming: 1 base; junction bases outside the gene matches: 5. The CDR3 has 15 residues. The CDR3 DNA follows: TGTGCCTGGAGCCGAACGGGGGGGTCCTACAATGAGCAGTTCTTC. As protein: CAWSRTGGSYNEQFF.

In its sample, this clone was seen a few times. This chain uses TRBV7-9 with TRBJ2-1, with 8 bases fitting TRBD2. With 5 bases clipped from V and 4 bases from J, the junction kept 13 bases outside the gene matches. CDR1 is SEHNR and CDR2 is FQNEAQ in the germline V gene (reference sequence). The CDR3 runs to 17 residues. The CDR3 reads CASSLLLSGTRYNEQFF. The CDR3 DNA follows: TGTGCCAGCAGCCTTCTCCTCTCCGGGACTAGGTACAATGAGCAGTTCTTC.

The rearrangement joins TRBV7-6 to TRBJ2-7; 7 bases are a match to TRBD2. J gave up 6 bases and V 4 bases, and 9 bases lay outside the gene matches. The CDR3 sequence is 14 residues long. Germline V gene data show CDR1 as SGHVS and CDR2 as FNYEAQ. The CDR3 DNA sequence: TGTGCCAGCAGCTCGTCCAGCGGGACCGGCGAGCAGTACTTC. Protein sequence: CASSSSSGTGEQYF. The full variable domain, with the rest looked up from reference TRBV7-6 and TRBJ2-7, is GAGVSQSPRYKVTKRGQDVALRCDPISGHVSLYWYRQALGQGPEFLTYFNYEAQQDKSGLPNDRFSAERPEGSISTLTIQRTEQRDSAMYRCASSSSSGTGEQYFGPGTRLTVT.

V is TRBV10-3 and J is TRBJ2-5, with D tentatively TRBD2 (6 bases). CDR3 size: 17 residues. Germline V lookup: CDR1 ENHRY, CDR2 SYGVKD. Trimming removed 3 bases from V and 5 bases from J, with 22 bases in between. In DNA, the CDR3 is TGTGCCATCAGTGACATGAGTGCCGGGGGAGCTAGGGAGACCCAGTACTTC. It encodes CAISDMSAGGARETQYF.

The rearrangement links TRBV18 to TRBJ2-3; D gene ambiguous. Trimming took off 1 base at V and 6 bases at J, with 20 bases between the two ends. Germline lookup yields CDR1 KGHSH and CDR2 LQKENI. The CDR3 contains 17 residues. Here the CDR3 DNA reads TGTGCCAGCTCACCACAGGTCGGAGTCTTTAGCCCCGATACGCAGTATTTT. It encodes CASSPQVGVFSPDTQYF.

Only one count was recorded for this clone. The J gene is TRBJ2-5, the V gene TRBV11-2; TRBD2 matches 13 bases. The J call may be in error: the DNA end matches TRBJ2-7 better. Germline V lookup: CDR1 SGHAT, CDR2 FQNNGV. The CDR3 has 14 residues. CDR3 protein: CASSGLAGAYEQYF. The CDR3 nucleotides read TGTGCCAGCAGCGGACTAGCGGGAGCCTACGAGCAGTACTTC.

In its sample, this clone was seen once. V and J are TRBV7-2 and TRBJ2-5, with a tentative D call TRBD2 (6 bases). V lost 1 base, J lost 5 bases, and 11 bases lay in between. The CDR3 has 14 residues. Germline V gene data show CDR1 as SGHTA and CDR2 as FQGNSA. The CDR3 loop is CASSLGRGRETQYF. DNA of the CDR3: TGTGCCAGCAGCTTAGGGCGGGGTCGGGAGACCCAGTACTTC.

The chain couples TRBV7-6 to TRBJ1-4; 8 nucleotides agree with TRBD1. The CDR3 extends over 18 amino acids. Germline CDR1 SGHVS, CDR2 FNYEAQ. V shed 5 bases, J shed 2 bases, and the junction held 13 bases outside the gene matches. The CDR3 here is CASSPDRGPDGTNEKLFF. The CDR3 DNA sequence: TGTGCCAGCAGCCCCGACAGGGGCCCAGATGGGACTAATGAAAAACTGTTTTTT.

For the CDR3, the DNA is TGTGCCAGCTCACCACAGTTAGGGACAGGGAAAAATCAGCCCCAGCATTTT. Translation: CASSPQLGTGKNQPQHF. The chain recombines TRBV18 with TRBJ1-5; 9 nucleotides line up with TRBD1. V shed 1 base, J shed 4 bases, and the junction held 8 bases outside the gene matches. CDR3 length: 17 residues. The germline V gene encodes CDR1 KGHSH and CDR2 LQKENI.